The text below deals with one T cell receptor beta chain. No antigen is known for it. The data derive from a study of cytomegalovirus exposure and HLA in healthy donors. Study context: Earlier sequencing of 200 million or so T cells yielded 90 million to 140 million unique TCR beta sequences. Overall study findings and caveats: TCR sequences were mostly rare, though some public TCRs occurred in many donors.

The CDR3 contains 20 residues. A multiplex PCR was run with 60 Vbeta primers and 13 Jbeta primers. Only in-frame clones appear in the TCRdb table, and some are missing; sequencing was by immunoSEQ multiplex PCR. The repertoire consists of about 100,000 clones, with around 80% occurring once and the leading ten covering about 5.4%. Whereas donors were nominally healthy upon sampling, unrecorded immune exposures were probable. The clonotype comes from a woman aged 18-35 years in good health and CMV-seropositive. The sample taken for sequencing was PBMCs. The V call is TRBV21-1, the J call TRBJ2-1; the tabulated D call, TRBD2, remains unverified against the DNA. TRBV21-1 is assigned pseudogene status. The CDR3 loop reads CASSKPRSGRSMGPYNEQFF. In DNA, the CDR3 is TGTGCCAGCAGCAAACCAAGGAGCGGGAGGTCCATGGGGCCCTACAATGAGCAGTTCTTC.